The 10 T cell receptor beta chains below were found in one sample sequenced in a study of blood T cells in healthy people across ages. A second PCR, run for about 7 to 11 cycles, used a sample-barcoded 5' primer plus a J-beta primer mix. A single record per CDR3 protein comes from TCRdb applying MiXCR to the 5' RACE reads. The sample has 1,800,000 or so distinct CDR3 sequences; roughly two fifths are singletons. The sample comprised blood. The receptors shown here come from a human donor in good health.

This clonotype turned up a few times. V is TRBV6-5 and J is TRBJ2-2, with D uncertain. This CDR3 contains 15 residues. The germline gives CDR1 MNHEY, CDR2 SVGAGI. Trimming removed 2 bases from V and 3 bases from J, with 10 bases in between. The CDR3 loop is CASSYRAEYTGELFF. CDR3 bases: TGTGCCAGCAGTTACCGGGCCGAATACACCGGGGAGCTGTTTTTT.

In its sample, this clonotype was seen a few times. The chain has TRBV5-1 and TRBJ2-4; 8 nucleotides match TRBD1. Looked up from germline, CDR1 is SGHRS and CDR2 is YFSETQ. The CDR3 sequence is 16 residues long. V lost 4 bases and J lost 0; bases outside the gene matches: 6. CDR3 residues: CASSPYRGIAKNIQYF. In DNA form, the CDR3 reads TGCGCCAGCAGCCCGTACAGGGGGATAGCCAAAAACATTCAGTACTTC.

This clonotype was observed a handful of times. The chain recombines TRBV20-1 with TRBJ1-1; D possibly corresponds to TRBD1 (5 bases). The CDR3 loop spans 13 amino acids. From germline, CDR1 is DFQATT and CDR2 SNEGSKA (reference sequence). Trimming removed 5 bases at V and 4 bases at J, with 14 bases between. The CDR3 sequence: CSAPRGLGTEAFF. CDR3 bases: TGCAGTGCTCCCCGGGGCCTGGGCACTGAAGCTTTCTTT.

In its sample, this clonotype was seen a few times. The rearrangement uses TRBV6-5 and TRBJ2-3; D gene unclear. Germline V gene data show CDR1 as MNHEY and CDR2 as SVGAGI. Trimming shortened V by 0 bases and J by 1 base, and 8 bases separated the two germline ends. CDR3 length: 15 residues. In DNA, the CDR3 is TGTGCCAGCAGTTACTCGGTTGGGGGCACAGATACGCAGTATTTT. This gives the protein CASSYSVGGTDTQYF.

The genes are TRBV7-9 and TRBJ1-2; D uncertain. The germline gives CDR1 SEHNR, CDR2 FQNEAQ (reference sequence). Between the trimmed V and J ends, which lost 4 bases and 7 bases, there was a span of 16 bases. The CDR3 sequence is 14 residues long. This CDR3 is CASSSPGFRRGYTF. CDR3 nucleotides: TGTGCCAGCAGCTCTCCGGGATTTCGACGTGGCTACACCTTC.

The V and J genes are TRBV6-5 and TRBJ1-2; 8 bases agree with TRBD1. J gave up 7 bases and V 6 bases, and 10 bases lay outside the gene matches. The length of the CDR3 is 14 residues. The germline gives CDR1 MNHEY, CDR2 SVGAGI. The CDR3 loop reads CASRRQGLRGGYTF. DNA of the CDR3: TGTGCCAGCAGACGACAGGGGCTCCGAGGTGGCTACACCTTC.

The J gene is TRBJ2-7, the V gene TRBV9; D unclear. There are 16 residues in the CDR3. The germline V and J ends were trimmed by 0 bases and 0 bases, with 13 bases remaining between them. Germline V CDR1 and CDR2: SGDLS, YYNGEE. The CDR3 sequence: CASSVGSGTFSYEQYF. The DNA for the CDR3 is TGTGCCAGCAGCGTAGGTTCAGGAACTTTCTCCTACGAGCAGTACTTC. The entire variable domain, with the rest obtained from reference TRBV9 and TRBJ2-7, is as follows: DSGVTQTPKHLITATGQRVTLRCSPRSGDLSVYWYQQSLDQGLQFLIQYYNGEERAKGNILERFSAQQFPDLHSELNLSSLELGDSALYFCASSVGSGTFSYEQYFGPGTRLTVT.

The chain employs TRBV29-1 and TRBJ2-1, with a possible D match to TRBD2 (5 bases). The CDR3 sequence is 14 residues long. In germline, CDR1 is SQVTM, CDR2 ANQGSEA. The V end lost 6 bases, the J end lost 0 bases, and 12 bases lay between the germline ends. This CDR3 is CSVYEGLSYNEQFF. The CDR3 region has the DNA TGCAGCGTCTATGAGGGCCTCTCCTACAATGAGCAGTTCTTC.

This clonotype was counted a few times. The gene calls are TRBV29-1 and TRBJ1-1, with TRBD1 identical over 7 bases. The CDR3 covers 12 residues. CDR1 and CDR2 (germline): SQVTM, ANQGSEA. V was pared by 6 bases and J by 6 bases, with 7 bases of the junction left unmatched. The CDR3 region has the DNA TGCAGCGTCGACCCAGGGGGAGCTGAAGCTTTCTTT. Protein: CSVDPGGAEAFF.

This clonotype came up once. The chain recombines TRBV5-1 with TRBJ2-4, with 9 bases identical to TRBD2. With 5 bases clipped from V and 13 bases from J, the junction kept 10 bases outside the gene matches. This CDR3 has 13 amino acids. Germline V CDR1 and CDR2: SGHRS, YFSETQ. The CDR3 spells CASSSSGTEMQYF. The CDR3 nucleotides are TGCGCCAGCAGTTCTAGCGGGACCGAGATGCAGTACTTC.